The 14 T cell receptor beta chains in this list originate from one sample, sequenced in a study of T-cell memory formation after mild COVID-19. TCRdb used MiXCR to reprocess the 5' RACE reads, holding one entry per CDR3 protein. The sample carries about 110,000 distinct CDR3 sequences, over 15% recorded once. The sample was PBMCs or a T cell subset sorted from them (not recorded which). The receptors stem from a man aged 18 to 29 who had mild COVID-19 (a few samples of this study predate the infection). Cell type and time point are not known.

This chain joins TRBV5-1 and TRBJ2-5; 11 nucleotides line up with TRBD2. V shed 5 bases, J shed 7 bases, and the junction held 13 bases outside the gene matches. CDR3 length: 16 residues. The germline V gene has CDR1 SGHRS and CDR2 YFSETQ. DNA of the CDR3: TGCGCCAGCAGACCTCTAGCGGGGGGACCCCCCGGGACCCAGTACTTC. Its translation: CASRPLAGGPPGTQYF. Complete variable domain (other parts from reference TRBV5-1 and TRBJ2-5): KAGVTQTPRYLIKTRGQQVTLSCSPISGHRSVSWYQQTPGQGLQFLFEYFSETQRNKGNFPGRFSGRQFSNSRSEMNVSTLELGDSALYLCASRPLAGGPPGTQYFGPGTRLLVL.

This clonotype came up a few times. The chain combines TRBV7-2 with TRBJ2-5; TRBD2 agrees at 8 bases. This CDR3 comprises 16 residues. Trimming removed 0 bases from V and 2 bases from J; junction bases left unmatched: 5. CDR1 and CDR2 (germline): SGHTA, FQGNSA. CDR3 DNA sequence: TGTGCCAGCAGCTTAGCGGCTAGCGGGCCTCAAGAGACCCAGTACTTC. Translating it yields CASSLAASGPQETQYF. Filled out from reference TRBV7-2 and TRBJ2-5, the complete variable domain reads GAGVSQSPSNKVTEKGKDVELRCDPISGHTALYWYRQSLGQGLEFLIYFQGNSAPDKSGLPSDRFSAERTGGSVSTLTIQRTQQEDSAVYLCASSLAASGPQETQYFGPGTRLLVL.

There are a few counts of this clonotype. This chain uses TRBV24-1 with TRBJ2-3, with D unclear. The germline CDR1 and CDR2 sequences are KGHDR and SFDVKD. This CDR3 is 12 amino acids long. V lost 4 bases, J lost 2 bases, and 3 bases lay in between. The CDR3 DNA reads TGTGCCACCAGTGACTACACAGATACGCAGTATTTT. Protein product: CATSDYTDTQYF.

This chain connects TRBV12-3 or TRBV12-4 to TRBJ1-2; 10 bases align to TRBD1. The CDR3 runs 13 residues. Trimming took 5 bases from V and 8 from J; bases not matched to a gene: 5. The CDR3 DNA sequence: TGTGCCAGCAGTCAGACAGGGGGCCGGGGCTACACCTTC. Amino acids: CASSQTGGRGYTF.

V and J are TRBV2 and TRBJ2-5, with 8 bases fitting TRBD2. The V gene end was trimmed by 8 bases and the J gene end by 2 bases; junction bases not matched to a gene: 1. Germline V gene data show CDR1 as SNHLY and CDR2 as FYNNEI. This CDR3 comprises 12 residues. The CDR3 reads CASAGGQETQYF. CDR3 nucleotides: TGTGCCAGCGCGGGGGGTCAAGAGACCCAGTACTTC.

There are a few counts of this clonotype. V gene TRBV6-2 or TRBV6-3 combines with J gene TRBJ2-7, with TRBD2 matching 8 bases. CDR3 size: 15 residues. Trimming at V came to 6 bases and at J to 3 bases, leaving 10 bases not matched to a gene. Germline assignment: CDR1 MNHEY and CDR2 SVGEGT. As DNA, the CDR3 is TGTGCCAGCAGCACCCATACTAGCGGCCTCTACGAGCAGTACGTC. Translation: CASSTHTSGLYEQYV.

The V gene is TRBV29-1, the J gene TRBJ1-1; tentatively, D is TRBD1 (5 bases). From germline, CDR1 is SQVTM and CDR2 ANQGSEA. This CDR3 has 15 residues. Trimming pared 1 base from V and 1 base from J, leaving 13 bases between. The CDR3 spells CSVEGSGGANTEAFF. In DNA form, the CDR3 reads TGCAGCGTTGAAGGGAGCGGGGGAGCGAACACTGAAGCTTTCTTT.

The rearrangement links TRBV5-1 to TRBJ2-1; no definite D call. V was trimmed by 1 base and J by 6 bases, leaving 8 bases between them. Germline CDR1 SGHRS, CDR2 YFSETQ. The CDR3 runs to 13 residues. The CDR3 bases are TGCGCCAGCAGCTTGTTTTGGGGCAATGAGCAGTTCTTC. Its translation: CASSLFWGNEQFF.

This clonotype was detected a few times. This sequence joins TRBV5-4 and TRBJ2-3; TRBD2 matches at 8 bases. The CDR3 totals 16 residues. The trim removed 3 bases at V and 1 base at J, leaving 7 bases unmatched. Germline-derived CDR1 and CDR2 are SGHNT and YYREEE (reference sequence). As DNA, the CDR3 is TGTGCCAGCAGCTGGCGTATCGGGGGGGGCACAGATACGCAGTATTTT. Translating it yields CASSWRIGGGTDTQYF.

This clonotype was recorded many times. V and J are TRBV15 and TRBJ2-3; D tentatively fits TRBD1 or TRBD2 (6 bases each). The CDR3 totals 13 residues. Deletions cut 3 bases from V and 6 bases from J, with 10 bases between. Germline V lookup: CDR1 LNHNV, CDR2 YYDKDF (reference sequence). The CDR3 is CATSRGAGDTQYF. DNA for the CDR3: TGTGCCACCAGCAGGGGGGCGGGGGATACGCAGTATTTT. The full variable domain, with the rest looked up from reference TRBV15 and TRBJ2-3, is DAMVIQNPRYQVTQFGKPVTLSCSQTLNHNVMYWYQQKSSQAPKLLFHYYDKDFNNEADTPDNFQSRRPNTSFCFLDIRSPGLGDTAMYLCATSRGAGDTQYFGPGTRLTVL.

The chain is built from TRBV6-2 or TRBV6-3 and TRBJ2-2; no clear D. Germline CDR1 reads MNHEY; CDR2 reads SVGEGT. The CDR3 has 15 residues. V lost 0 bases to trimming and J lost 1 base, with 6 bases between them. The CDR3 spells CASSYSWGNTGELFF. DNA of the CDR3: TGTGCCAGCAGTTACTCGTGGGGGAACACCGGGGAGCTGTTTTTT.

The CDR3 sequence: CSARGEGRETQYF. For the CDR3, the DNA is TGCAGTGCTAGGGGCGAAGGGCGGGAGACCCAGTACTTC. The rearrangement joins TRBV20-1 to TRBJ2-5; D gene ambiguous. Germline CDR1 is DFQATT and CDR2 is SNEGSKA (reference sequence). Trimming stripped 3 bases from V and 5 bases from J, with 13 bases between. The length of the CDR3 is 13 residues.

Ten or more counts support this clonotype. The gene calls are TRBV28 and TRBJ2-3, with D hard to call. Trimming stripped 4 bases from V and 1 base from J, with 9 bases between. The germline CDR1 and CDR2 sequences are MDHEN and SYDVKM. This CDR3 region has 14 residues. In DNA form, the CDR3 reads TGTGCCAGCAGTTCCCCGACGGGCACAGATACGCAGTATTTT. This translates into CASSSPTGTDTQYF.

By sample share, this clonotype is medium-sized (0.01 to 0.1%). The chain joins TRBV7-9 to TRBJ2-3, with D maybe TRBD1 (6 bases). V lost 2 bases and J 0 bases, leaving 6 bases between the germline ends. This CDR3 comprises 14 residues. The germline V gene has CDR1 SEHNR and CDR2 FQNEAQ (reference sequence). Written as DNA, the CDR3 is TGTGCCAGCAGCTTACAGGGGAGCACAGATACGCAGTATTTT. It translates to CASSLQGSTDTQYF.